Following are 15 T cell receptor beta chains from one sample sequenced in a study of beta chain features in type 1 diabetes. cDNA synthesis used the whole RNA isolate, giving expressed TCRB sequences. Produced via immunoSEQ multiplex PCR; TCRdb's table is partial and in-frame only. The table records some 410,000 clones, over 10% of them present only once. Sequencing was performed on naive CD4+ T cells from blood. These receptors were obtained from a young woman in good health.

The V and J genes are TRBV30 and TRBJ2-2; 8 nucleotides match TRBD1. Per germline, CDR1 GTSNPN and CDR2 SVGIG (reference sequence). J lost 1 base, V lost 1 base, and 5 bases had no gene match. The CDR3 runs to 16 residues. CDR3 sequence: CAWSGGGQENTGELFF. As DNA, the CDR3 is TGTGCCTGGAGTGGAGGGGGACAGGAGAACACCGGGGAGCTGTTTTTT.

A few counts support this clone. The genes are TRBV7-9 and TRBJ1-3, with TRBD1 matching over 8 bases. Germline CDR1 and CDR2: SEHNR and FQNEAQ (reference sequence). The length of the CDR3 is 18 residues. V lost 0 bases, J lost 5 bases, and 12 bases stayed unmatched. Written as DNA, the CDR3 is TGTGCCAGCAGCTTAGCGAGATTGACAGGGGATGGTAGAAACACCATATATTTT. Residues: CASSLARLTGDGRNTIYF.

This clone was observed a few times. This chain joins TRBV30 and TRBJ2-3; D not resolved. In germline, CDR1 is GTSNPN, CDR2 SVGIG (reference sequence). The CDR3 consists of 15 residues. Trimming cost V 5 bases and J 0 bases, with 15 bases left between them. The CDR3 region has the DNA TGTGCCTGGGGAAAATCGAGCTCTAGCACAGATACGCAGTATTTT. Amino acid sequence: CAWGKSSSSTDTQYF. The complete variable domain, with remaining parts taken from reference TRBV30 and TRBJ2-3, reads SQTIHQWPATLVQPVGSPLSLECTVEGTSNPNLYWYRQAAGRGLQLLFYSVGIGQISSEVPQNLSASRPQDRQFILSSKKLLLSDSGFYLCAWGKSSSSTDTQYFGPGTRLTVL.

The table lists this clone with a few counts. This chain's CDR3 is CASSLRPQGSGNTIYF. The CDR3 DNA sequence: TGTGCCAGCAGCTTAAGGCCCCAGGGCTCTGGAAACACCATATATTTT. V and J are TRBV7-2 and TRBJ1-3; weak D call: TRBD1 (5 bases). The V end was cut by 2 bases, the J end by 0 bases, with 11 bases between. CDR1 and CDR2 (germline): SGHTA, FQGNSA. CDR3 length: 16 amino acids.

This clone was found a few times. This chain links TRBV5-1 with TRBJ2-2; D is unresolved. Per germline, CDR1 SGHRS and CDR2 YFSETQ. The CDR3 sequence is 13 residues long. The V end lost 1 base, the J end lost 6 bases, and 7 bases lay between the germline ends. The CDR3 loop reads CASSLSVPGELFF. The CDR3 region has the DNA TGCGCCAGCAGCTTGTCAGTTCCCGGGGAGCTGTTTTTT.

This clone has just a few counts. The chain uses TRBV6-1 and TRBJ2-1; 7 bases line up with TRBD2. The CDR3 consists of 14 residues. The V segment lost 6 bases and the J segment 1 base; nucleotides outside the gene matches: 3. Germline values: CDR1 MNHNS, CDR2 SASEGT. CDR3 loop: CASRVAGSYNEQFF. CDR3 nucleotide sequence: TGTGCCAGCAGAGTAGCGGGTTCCTACAATGAGCAGTTCTTC.

The chain has TRBV14 and TRBJ2-1; 7 bases are a match to TRBD2. Germline V gene sequence: CDR1 SGHDN, CDR2 FVKESK. Losses at the gene ends were 1 base for V and 4 bases for J; bases not matched to a gene: 10. The CDR3 runs 17 residues. This CDR3 is CASSQGAGAHLYNEQFF. CDR3 bases: TGTGCCAGCAGCCAAGGGGCGGGAGCACACTTATACAATGAGCAGTTCTTC.

J is TRBJ2-1 and V is TRBV6-5; TRBD2 aligns across 13 bases. Germline loops: CDR1 MNHEY, CDR2 SVGAGI. With 6 bases clipped from V and 9 bases from J, the junction kept 8 bases outside the gene matches. The CDR3 extends over 15 amino acids. The CDR3 is CASSRLAGGRGEQFF. The DNA for the CDR3 is TGTGCCAGCAGCCGACTAGCGGGGGGCCGGGGTGAGCAGTTCTTC.

With regard to this clone: This same CDR3 is encoded by further DNA sequences in the sample. The chain has TRBV18 and TRBJ2-1; a possible D gene is TRBD1 (6 bases). The CDR3 spans 13 residues. The V end was cut by 6 bases, the J end by 4 bases, with 10 bases between. From germline, CDR1 is KGHSH and CDR2 LQKENI. The CDR3 here is CASSPGTYNEQFF. The CDR3 region has the DNA TGTGCCAGCTCCCCGGGGACATACAATGAGCAGTTCTTC.

The J gene is TRBJ2-1, the V gene TRBV6-5, with D uncertain. This CDR3 has 14 residues. Germline V gene data show CDR1 as MNHEY and CDR2 as SVGAGI. Deletions cut 2 bases from V and 8 bases from J, with 13 bases between. CDR3 DNA: TGTGCCAGCAGTTACCTCTCGCCAAGGGATGAGCAGTTCTTC. Residues: CASSYLSPRDEQFF.

The table lists this clone with a few counts. The V and J genes are TRBV7-9 and TRBJ1-4; D remains ambiguous. The CDR3 sequence is 13 residues long. V was cut by 5 bases and J by 8 bases, with 12 bases left in between. CDR1 and CDR2 from the germline V gene are SEHNR and FQNEAQ (reference sequence). The CDR3 sequence: CASSQWAVEKLFF. The CDR3 bases are TGTGCCAGCAGCCAATGGGCAGTGGAAAAACTGTTTTTT. Full variable domain (missing parts from reference TRBV7-9 and TRBJ1-4): DTGVSQNPRHKITKRGQNVTFRCDPISEHNRLYWYRQTLGQGPEFLTYFQNEAQLEKSRLLSDRFSAERPKGSFSTLEIQRTEQGDSAMYLCASSQWAVEKLFFGSGTQLSVL.

The rearrangement links TRBV14 to TRBJ2-2; TRBD2 agrees at 7 bases. V gave up 4 bases and J gave up 5 bases; unmatched junction bases: 7. Germline CDR1 and CDR2: SGHDN and FVKESK. The CDR3 totals 15 residues. The CDR3 coding sequence is TGTGCCAGCAGCCCTTACTTGCGGGGGACCGGGGAGCTGTTTTTT. Its translation is CASSPYLRGTGELFF.

This clone was counted a few times. The chain is built from TRBV7-3 and TRBJ2-1, with 11 bases identical to TRBD2. CDR1 and CDR2 from the germline V gene are SGHTA and FQGTGA. Unmatched junction bases numbered 16, after V lost 5 bases and J lost 10 bases. This CDR3 has 17 residues. The CDR3 sequence: CASSLLPTSGGPKEQFF. Written as DNA, the CDR3 is TGTGCCAGCAGCCTTCTCCCAACTAGCGGGGGACCAAAGGAGCAGTTCTTC. Complete variable domain (other parts from reference TRBV7-3 and TRBJ2-1): GAGVSQTPSNKVTEKGKYVELRCDPISGHTALYWYRQSLGQGPEFLIYFQGTGAADDSGLPNDRFFAVRPEGSVSTLKIQRTERGDSAVYLCASSLLPTSGGPKEQFFGPGTRLTVL.

This clone occurred a few times. The chain couples TRBV11-3 to TRBJ2-5; maybe TRBD2 (5 bases). Germline V gene sequence: CDR1 SGHNT, CDR2 YENEEA. V lost 2 bases to trimming and J lost 5 bases, with 12 bases between them. This CDR3 contains 14 residues. CDR3 residues: CASSLLPGGETQYF. Written as DNA, the CDR3 is TGTGCCAGCAGCTTACTGCCCGGCGGGGAGACCCAGTACTTC.

CDR3 amino acids: CASSPKAFIELPYEQYF. The CDR3 DNA is TGTGCCAGCAGCCCCAAGGCGTTCATCGAACTTCCCTACGAGCAGTACTTC. V is TRBV14 and J is TRBJ2-7; D gene uncertain. The CDR3 is 17 amino acids. Germline V lookup: CDR1 SGHDN, CDR2 FVKESK. The V gene lost 4 bases and the J gene lost 2 bases, with 21 bases spanning the gap.